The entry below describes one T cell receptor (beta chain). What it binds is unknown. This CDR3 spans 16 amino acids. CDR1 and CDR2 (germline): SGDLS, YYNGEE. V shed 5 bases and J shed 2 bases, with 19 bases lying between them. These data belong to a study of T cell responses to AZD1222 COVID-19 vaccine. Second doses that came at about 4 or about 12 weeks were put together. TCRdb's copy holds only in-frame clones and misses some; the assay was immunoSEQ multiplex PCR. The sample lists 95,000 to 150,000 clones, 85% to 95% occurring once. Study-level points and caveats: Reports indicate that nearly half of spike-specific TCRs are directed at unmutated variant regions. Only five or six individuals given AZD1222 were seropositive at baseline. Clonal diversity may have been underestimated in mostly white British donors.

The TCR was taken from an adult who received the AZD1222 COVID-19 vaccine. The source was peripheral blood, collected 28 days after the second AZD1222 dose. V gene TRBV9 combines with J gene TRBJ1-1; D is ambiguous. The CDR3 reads CASSGGMGSLNTEAFF. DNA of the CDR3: TGTGCCAGCAGTGGAGGGATGGGCAGCCTAAACACTGAAGCTTTCTTT.